These 19 T cell receptor beta chains were all obtained from the same sample, sequenced in a study of control samples from healthy donors and cancer patients. Some clones are missing from TCRdb's copy, which holds only in-frame ones; the method was immunoSEQ multiplex PCR. The table lists about 94,000 clones, 90% of them singletons. The sequencing input was blood. The receptor source for this set is a woman under 30 in good health.

This clone was counted between two and nine times. The chain links TRBV15 to TRBJ2-2, with 8 positions matching TRBD1. The V gene's germline CDR1 is LNHNV and CDR2 YYDKDF (reference sequence). The CDR3 extends over 15 amino acids. Losses at the gene ends were 5 bases for V and 1 base for J; bases not matched to a gene: 3. CDR3 coding DNA: TGTGCCACCAGCCGTGGACAGGGGAACACCGGGGAGCTGTTTTTT. Translation: CATSRGQGNTGELFF.

CDR3 DNA: TGTGCCAGCAGTTTACTGAGGGACAAGAATCAGCCCCAGCATTTT. Protein: CASSLLRDKNQPQHF. The chain is built from TRBV27 and TRBJ1-5, with a tentative D call TRBD1 (6 bases). The CDR3 sequence is 15 residues long. Germline lookup yields CDR1 MNHEY and CDR2 SMNVEV (reference sequence). V dropped 2 bases and J dropped 4 bases, with 12 bases sitting between them.

The CDR3 here is CSASRGGRDGELFF. The CDR3 DNA reads as TGCAGTGCTAGTCGGGGGGGCCGGGACGGGGAGCTGTTTTTT. The chain couples TRBV20-1 to TRBJ2-2; 8 nucleotides align to TRBD2. Germline CDR1 and CDR2: DFQATT and SNEGSKA (reference sequence). The V segment lost 3 bases and the J segment 7 bases; nucleotides outside the gene matches: 7. This CDR3 contains 14 residues.

This sequence joins TRBV9 and TRBJ2-7; D gene unclear. Germline V gives CDR1 SGDLS, CDR2 YYNGEE. The V end lost 0 bases, the J end lost 7 bases, and 5 bases lay between the germline ends. CDR3 length: 11 amino acids. The DNA for the CDR3 is TGTGCCAGCAGCGTAGTCGGAGAGCAGTACTTC. Its protein is CASSVVGEQYF.

Only one count was recorded for this clone. The chain is built from TRBV19 and TRBJ1-5; D remains unclear. Germline V CDR1 and CDR2: LNHDA, SQIVND (reference sequence). This CDR3 is 15 amino acids long. V lost 3 bases to trimming and J lost 4 bases, with 13 bases between them. The CDR3 sequence: CASSMGKRINQPQHF. CDR3 DNA: TGTGCCAGTAGTATGGGCAAACGGATTAATCAGCCCCAGCATTTT.

V gene TRBV5-4 combines with J gene TRBJ1-1, with TRBD1 as a possible D gene (5 bases). The V gene's germline CDR1 is SGHNT and CDR2 YYREEE (reference sequence). The V and J ends lost 4 bases and 1 base respectively, with 14 bases between them. There are 15 residues in the CDR3. For the CDR3, the DNA is TGTGCCAGCAGCCTAACCGGGACGCAGAACACTGAAGCTTTCTTT. Encoded protein: CASSLTGTQNTEAFF.

This chain connects TRBV6-1 to TRBJ2-7; a weak D match, TRBD2 (6 bases). V lost 1 base and J lost 3, with 16 bases in between. The CDR3 covers 16 residues. Germline V CDR1 and CDR2: MNHNS, SASEGT. The CDR3 DNA is TGTGCCAGCAGTGAAGTTTATTGGGGGGACCACTACGAGCAGTACTTC. Translation gives CASSEVYWGDHYEQYF.

This sequence joins TRBV3-1 (or the pseudogene TRBV3-2) and TRBJ2-2, with TRBD2 as a possible D gene (7 bases). The CDR3 is made up of 17 amino acids. V lost 4 bases and J 6 bases, leaving 21 bases between the germline ends. Germline CDR1 LGHDT, CDR2 YNNKEL (reference sequence). This CDR3 reads CASSPSWGGAFSGELFF. The CDR3 nucleotides are TGTGCCAGCAGCCCTTCCTGGGGGGGCGCATTTTCCGGGGAGCTGTTTTTT.

J is TRBJ2-5 and V is TRBV12-3 or TRBV12-4; no clear D. CDR3 size: 11 residues. V dropped 0 bases and J dropped 9 bases, with 5 bases sitting between them. CDR3 coding DNA: TGTGCCAGCAGTTTAGCTAGTGCCCAGTACTTC. It yields the protein CASSLASAQYF.

This chain connects TRBV11-2 to TRBJ2-3; TRBD2 matches at 10 bases. Germline V CDR1 and CDR2: SGHAT, FQNNGV. V was pared by 6 bases and J by 6 bases, with 9 bases of the junction left unmatched. CDR3 length: 15 amino acids. In DNA form, the CDR3 reads TGTGCCAGCAGTGCAATAGCGGGGGGCCCCGATACGCAGTATTTT. Translating it yields CASSAIAGGPDTQYF.

The chain links TRBV4-1 to TRBJ1-3, with D hard to call. V was clipped by 3 bases and J by 0 bases, with 15 bases between them. This CDR3 is 17 amino acids long. Germline CDR1 MGHRA, CDR2 YSYEKL. CDR3 in amino acids: CASSQQAVTYSGNTIYF. In nucleotides, the CDR3 is TGCGCCAGCAGCCAGCAAGCGGTAACTTACTCTGGAAACACCATATATTTT.

This rearrangement joins TRBV4-1 to TRBJ1-5, with TRBD1 identical over 9 bases. The V gene's germline CDR1 is MGHRA and CDR2 YSYEKL. V was clipped by 3 bases and J by 3 bases; unmatched bases: 9. The CDR3 is made up of 17 amino acids. CDR3 residues: CASSQIGTGFVNQPQHF. In DNA form, the CDR3 reads TGCGCCAGCAGCCAGATCGGGACAGGGTTTGTCAATCAGCCCCAGCATTTT.

The rearrangement uses TRBV9 and TRBJ1-6; no definite D call. CDR1 SGDLS and CDR2 YYNGEE come from the germline V gene. The ends were cut back, 6 bases at V and 8 bases at J, with 18 bases in the middle. The CDR3 is made up of 15 amino acids. In nucleotides, the CDR3 is TGTGCCAGCACCGCGTCATGGAGTTTCGATTCACCCCTCCACTTT. Its translation: CASTASWSFDSPLHF.

This clone came up once. The chain uses TRBV19 and TRBJ2-7; no clear D gene. The germline V gene encodes CDR1 LNHDA and CDR2 SQIVND (reference sequence). V gave up 3 bases and J gave up 1 base, with 10 bases separating them. The CDR3 covers 14 residues. CDR3 loop: CASSIGPVSYEQYF. In DNA, the CDR3 is TGTGCCAGTAGTATCGGTCCCGTGTCCTACGAGCAGTACTTC.

V usage is TRBV2 and J usage is TRBJ1-2, with D possibly matching TRBD1 (6 bases). CDR1 and CDR2 from the germline V gene are SNHLY and FYNNEI. The CDR3 runs to 16 residues. V was pared by 4 bases and J by 4 bases, with 19 bases between. The CDR3 bases are TGTGCCAGCAGTGGAGCAGGAGTAAGGGGGGGCTATGGCTACACCTTC. Translated, it gives CASSGAGVRGGYGYTF.

The DNA of the CDR3 is TGTGCCAGCAGCGCCCGGACAGGCTCCTACGAGCAGTACTTC. Translation: CASSARTGSYEQYF. The V and J genes are TRBV9 and TRBJ2-7, with 7 bases aligning to TRBD1. Trimming cost V 3 bases and J 0 bases; bases outside gene matches: 3. Germline lookup yields CDR1 SGDLS and CDR2 YYNGEE. The CDR3 covers 14 residues.

This chain joins TRBV27 and TRBJ2-5; 13 nucleotides align to TRBD2. V lost 4 bases and J lost 5; bases outside the gene matches: 7. There are 16 residues in the CDR3. From germline, CDR1 is MNHEY and CDR2 SMNVEV (reference sequence). The CDR3 region is CASSYTSGGAFETQYF. Here the CDR3 DNA reads TGTGCCAGCAGTTACACTAGCGGGGGGGCATTTGAGACCCAGTACTTC.

The chain employs TRBV18 and TRBJ1-2; D unclear. The CDR3 loop spans 11 amino acids. The germline CDR1 and CDR2 sequences are KGHSH and LQKENI. Between the trimmed V and J ends, which lost 5 bases and 4 bases, there was a span of 5 bases. The CDR3 sequence: CASSGAYGYTF. CDR3 coding DNA: TGTGCCAGCTCAGGTGCCTATGGCTACACCTTC.

The genes are TRBV3-1 (or the pseudogene TRBV3-2) and TRBJ2-3; a possible D gene is TRBD2 (5 bases). V lost 7 bases, J lost 1 base, and 9 bases lay in between. Per the germline V gene, CDR1 is LGHDT and CDR2 is YNNKEL (reference sequence). There are 13 residues in the CDR3. The CDR3 loop is CASTPGGTDTQYF. The CDR3 DNA follows: TGTGCCAGCACACCCGGGGGCACAGATACGCAGTATTTT.